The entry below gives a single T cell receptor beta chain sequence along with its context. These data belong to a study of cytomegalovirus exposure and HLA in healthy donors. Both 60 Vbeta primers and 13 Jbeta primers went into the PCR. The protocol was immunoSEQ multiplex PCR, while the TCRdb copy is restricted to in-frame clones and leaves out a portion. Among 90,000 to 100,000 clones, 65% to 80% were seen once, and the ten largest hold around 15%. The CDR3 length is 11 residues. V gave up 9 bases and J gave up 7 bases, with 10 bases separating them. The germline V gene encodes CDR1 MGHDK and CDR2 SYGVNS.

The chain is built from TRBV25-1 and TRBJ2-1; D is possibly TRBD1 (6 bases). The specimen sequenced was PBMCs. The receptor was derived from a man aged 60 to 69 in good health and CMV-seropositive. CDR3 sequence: CASTQGNEQFF. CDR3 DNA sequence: TGTGCCAGTACTCAGGGGAATGAGCAGTTCTTC.